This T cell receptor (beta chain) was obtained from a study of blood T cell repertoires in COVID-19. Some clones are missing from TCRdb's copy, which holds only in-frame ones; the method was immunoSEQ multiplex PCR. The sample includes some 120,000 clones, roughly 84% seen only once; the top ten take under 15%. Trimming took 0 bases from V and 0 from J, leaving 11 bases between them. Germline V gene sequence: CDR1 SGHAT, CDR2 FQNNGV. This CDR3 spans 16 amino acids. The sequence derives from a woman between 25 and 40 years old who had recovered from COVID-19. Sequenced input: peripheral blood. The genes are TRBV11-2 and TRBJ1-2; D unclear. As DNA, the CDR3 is TGTGCCAGCAGCTTAGACTCACTTCTCCCTAACTATGGCTACACCTTC. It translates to CASSLDSLLPNYGYTF.